This TCR beta chain was sequenced in a study of OX40 agonist ivuxolimab in advanced cancers. Across the study: Mean age approximately 55 years, range about 23 to 85; 82.7% male.

V lost 4 bases and J lost 4, with 16 bases in between. This CDR3 is built from 15 residues. Germline values: CDR1 GTSNPN, CDR2 SVGIG (reference sequence). Data came from immunoSEQ multiplex PCR; TCRdb stores just in-frame clones and leaves some out. The sample carries around 26,000 clones, over 70% recorded once. The count of this clone is one. The sample consisted of CD4+ or CD8+ T cells sorted from blood, taken in a trial of the OX40 agonist ivuxolimab. The sequence derives from an adult with an advanced solid tumor such as melanoma, head and neck, liver or kidney cancer. The V gene is TRBV30, the J gene TRBJ2-2; D may be TRBD2 (6 bases). For the CDR3, the DNA is TGTGCCTGGATCAAGGAGGGCTTGGCCACCGGGGAGCTGTTTTTT. Translating it yields CAWIKEGLATGELFF.